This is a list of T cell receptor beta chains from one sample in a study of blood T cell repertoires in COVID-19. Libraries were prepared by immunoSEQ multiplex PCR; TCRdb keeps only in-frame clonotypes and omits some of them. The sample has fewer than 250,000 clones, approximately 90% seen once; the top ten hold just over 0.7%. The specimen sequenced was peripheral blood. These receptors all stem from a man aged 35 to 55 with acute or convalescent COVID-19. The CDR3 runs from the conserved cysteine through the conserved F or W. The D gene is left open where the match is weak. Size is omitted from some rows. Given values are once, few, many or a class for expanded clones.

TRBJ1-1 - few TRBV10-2 CASNSRNTEAFF TGCGCCAGCAATTCGAGGAACACTGAAGCTTTCTTT
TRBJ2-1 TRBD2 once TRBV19 CASVGGISYNEQFF TGTGCCTCCGTCGGGGGGATCTCCTACAATGAGCAGTTCTTC
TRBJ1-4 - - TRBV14 CASSQLGHVEKLFF TGTGCCAGCAGCCAACTGGGGCACGTTGAAAAACTGTTTTTT
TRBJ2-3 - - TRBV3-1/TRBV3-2 CASSHARMVGAADTQYF TGTGCCAGCAGCCACGCTCGGATGGTGGGAGCCGCAGATACGCAGTATTTT
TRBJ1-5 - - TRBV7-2 CASSPLGGVNQPQHF TGTGCCAGCAGCCCTCTGGGGGGTGTCAATCAGCCCCAGCATTTT
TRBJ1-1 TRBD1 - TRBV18 CASSPRQGRGAEAFF TGTGCCAGCTCACCACGACAGGGACGAGGGGCTGAAGCTTTCTTT
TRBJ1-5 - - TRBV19 CASSIEAGNQPQHF TGTGCCAGTAGTATCGAGGCAGGGAACCAGCCCCAGCATTTT
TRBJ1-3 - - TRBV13 CASSSSGGNSGNTIYF TGTGCCAGCAGCTCCTCCGGAGGGAACTCTGGAAACACCATATATTTT
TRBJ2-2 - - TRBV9 CASSPRERTHTGELFF TGTGCCAGCAGCCCCCGTGAGCGGACCCATACCGGGGAGCTGTTTTTT
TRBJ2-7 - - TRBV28 CASGSDRPEISHEQYF TGTGCCAGCGGATCAGACAGACCCGAAATTTCCCACGAGCAGTACTTC
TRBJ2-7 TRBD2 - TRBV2 CATERGVSYEQYF TGTGCCACCGAGCGGGGGGTCTCCTACGAGCAGTACTTC
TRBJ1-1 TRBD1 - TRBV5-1 CASSLYLGQGRDGEAFF TGCGCCAGCAGCTTGTACCTTGGACAGGGTAGGGATGGTGAAGCTTTCTTT
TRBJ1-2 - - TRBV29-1 CSVAPGGWSYGYTF TGCAGCGTTGCCCCGGGGGGCTGGAGCTATGGCTACACCTTC
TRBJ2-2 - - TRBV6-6 CASSRPPTGNTGELFF TGTGCCAGCAGTCGACCGCCTACAGGGAACACCGGGGAGCTGTTTTTT
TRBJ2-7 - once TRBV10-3 CAIMAAGISYEQYF TGTGCCATCATGGCAGCAGGGATCTCCTACGAGCAGTACTTC
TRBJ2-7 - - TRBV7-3 CASSLNANSAYEQYF TGTGCCAGCAGCTTAAACGCCAACTCCGCCTACGAGCAGTACTTC
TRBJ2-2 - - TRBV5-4 CASPERRTGELFF TGTGCCAGCCCTGAACGGAGAACCGGGGAGCTGTTTTTT
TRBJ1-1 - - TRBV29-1 CSVEGTFSEERNRDFGAFF TGCAGCGTTGAAGGGACCTTCAGCGAAGAAAGAAACAGGGATTTTGGAGCTTTCTTT
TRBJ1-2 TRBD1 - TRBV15 CATSPTPGQGLYGYTF TGTGCCACCAGCCCGACCCCGGGACAGGGCCTCTATGGCTACACCTTC
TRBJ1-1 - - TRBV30 CAWGAVRPFF TGTGCCTGGGGGGCTGTTAGGCCTTTCTTT
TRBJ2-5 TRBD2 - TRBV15 CATSRVRWGEGTQYF TGTGCCACCAGCAGAGTGAGGTGGGGGGAGGGGACCCAGTACTTC
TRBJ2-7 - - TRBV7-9 CASSLGLSSYEQYF TGTGCCAGCAGCTTAGGACTGTCCTCCTACGAGCAGTACTTC
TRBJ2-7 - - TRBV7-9 CASSSSGASFSREQYF TGTGCCAGCAGCTCGAGCGGCGCTAGTTTCTCTCGCGAGCAGTACTTC
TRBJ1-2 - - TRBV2 CASSETDLSLIF TGTGCCAGCAGTGAGACAGATCTAAGCCTGATTTTT
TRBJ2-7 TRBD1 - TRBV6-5 CASSSLPDRDYEQYF TGTGCCAGCAGTTCCCTCCCGGACAGGGACTACGAGCAGTACTTC
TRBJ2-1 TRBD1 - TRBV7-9 CASSFGWDRGNNEQFF TGTGCCAGCAGCTTTGGATGGGACAGGGGGAACAATGAGCAGTTCTTC
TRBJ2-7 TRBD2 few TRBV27 CASSSGTSGIGQYF TGTGCCAGCAGCTCCGGGACTAGCGGGATAGGGCAGTACTTC
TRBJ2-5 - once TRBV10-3 CAISGGLRETQYF TGTGCCATCAGTGGGGGACTTCGGGAGACCCAGTACTTC
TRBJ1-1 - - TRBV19 CASSMRGWGTEAFF TGTGCCAGTAGTATGCGGGGCTGGGGGACTGAAGCTTTCTTT
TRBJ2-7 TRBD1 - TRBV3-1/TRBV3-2 CASSQGTGDYEQYF TGTGCCAGCAGCCAAGGGACAGGGGACTACGAGCAGTACTTC
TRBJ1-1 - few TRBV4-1 CASSHDASGRMNTEAFF TGCGCCAGCAGCCATGATGCGTCAGGGAGGATGAACACTGAAGCTTTCTTT
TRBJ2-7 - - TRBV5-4 CASSSPSGRSTYEQYF TGTGCCAGCAGCTCCCCAAGCGGGCGGAGCACCTACGAGCAGTACTTC
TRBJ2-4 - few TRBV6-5 CASSSHNIQYF TGTGCCAGCAGTTCCCATAACATTCAGTACTTC
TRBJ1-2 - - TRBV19 CASNEGLDGYTF TGTGCCAGTAATGAGGGTTTGGATGGCTACACCTTC
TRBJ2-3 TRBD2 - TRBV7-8 CASSIPAGVGRDTQYF TGTGCCAGCAGCATTCCAGCGGGAGTGGGGAGAGATACGCAGTATTTT
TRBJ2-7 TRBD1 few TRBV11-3 CASSPGQGHYEQYF TGTGCCAGCAGCCCCGGACAGGGGCACTACGAGCAGTACTTC
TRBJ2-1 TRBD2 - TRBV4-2 CASSQDRAGGRSEQFF TGTGCCAGCAGCCAAGATCGCGCGGGGGGGCGTAGTGAGCAGTTCTTC
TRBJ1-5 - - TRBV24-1 CATSPGQNQPQHF TGTGCCACCAGCCCAGGACAGAATCAGCCCCAGCATTTT
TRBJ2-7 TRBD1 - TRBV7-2 CASSWPGQGRAYEQYF TGTGCCAGCAGTTGGCCGGGACAGGGAAGAGCCTACGAGCAGTACTTC
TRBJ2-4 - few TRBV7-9 CASSLVGTRKNIQYF TGTGCCAGCAGCTTAGTCGGCACGCGGAAAAACATTCAGTACTTC
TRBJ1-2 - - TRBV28 CASSAQNSGYTF TGTGCCAGCAGCGCCCAGAATTCTGGCTACACCTTC
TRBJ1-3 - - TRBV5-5 CASSVGGVYSGNTIYF TGTGCCAGCAGCGTCGGAGGGGTTTACTCTGGAAACACCATATATTTT
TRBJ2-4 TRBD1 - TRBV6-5 CASSLDRGENIQYF TGTGCCAGCAGTCTCGACAGGGGGGAAAACATTCAGTACTTC
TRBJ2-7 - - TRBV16 CASSQSRGDYEQYF TGTGCCAGCAGCCAATCGCGGGGTGACTACGAGCAGTACTTC
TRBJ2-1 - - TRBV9 CASSVGTFPSSYNEQFF TGTGCCAGCAGCGTAGGTACTTTCCCAAGCTCCTACAATGAGCAGTTCTTC
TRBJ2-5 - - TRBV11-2 CASSLDFANPGVQETQYF TGTGCCAGCAGCTTAGATTTTGCGAACCCAGGGGTCCAAGAGACCCAGTACTTC
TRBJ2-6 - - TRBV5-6 CASSLAEASGANVLTF TGTGCCAGCAGCTTGGCCGAAGCCTCTGGGGCCAACGTCCTGACTTTC
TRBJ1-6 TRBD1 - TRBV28 CASSLRQGADSPLHF TGTGCCAGCAGTTTAAGGCAGGGGGCAGACTCACCCCTCCACTTT
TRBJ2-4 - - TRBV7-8 CASSSLSGVGSGNIQYF TGTGCCAGCAGCTCCCTCTCCGGGGTGGGGAGTGGAAACATTCAGTACTTC
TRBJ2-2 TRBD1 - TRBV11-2 CASSRTGQGNTGELFF TGTGCCAGCAGCCGCACGGGACAGGGAAACACCGGGGAGCTGTTTTTT
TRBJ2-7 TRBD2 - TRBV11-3 CASSPGGRGGHEQYF TGTGCCAGCAGCCCGGGAGGACGGGGTGGCCACGAGCAGTACTTC
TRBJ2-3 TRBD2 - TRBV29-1 CSVNGGLAELTDTQYF TGCAGCGTTAATGGGGGACTAGCGGAGCTCACAGATACGCAGTATTTT
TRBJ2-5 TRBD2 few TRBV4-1 CASSQGLAGGPETQYF TGCGCCAGCAGCCAAGGGCTAGCGGGGGGGCCCGAGACCCAGTACTTC
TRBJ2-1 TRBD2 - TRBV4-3 CASSQGQREYNEQFF TGCGCCAGCAGCCAAGGCCAGCGGGAGTACAATGAGCAGTTCTTC
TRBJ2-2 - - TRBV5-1 CATASRANTGELFF TGCGCCACTGCCTCAAGAGCGAACACCGGGGAGCTGTTTTTT